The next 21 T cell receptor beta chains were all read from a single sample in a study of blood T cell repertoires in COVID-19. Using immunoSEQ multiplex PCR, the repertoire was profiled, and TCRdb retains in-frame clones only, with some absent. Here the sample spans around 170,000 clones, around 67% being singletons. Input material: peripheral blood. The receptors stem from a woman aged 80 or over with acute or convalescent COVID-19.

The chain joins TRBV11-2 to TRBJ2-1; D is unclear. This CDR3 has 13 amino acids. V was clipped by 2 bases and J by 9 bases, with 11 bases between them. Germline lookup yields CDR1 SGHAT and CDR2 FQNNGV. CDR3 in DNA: TGTGCCAGCAGCTTACAGAGAGACATTGAGCAGTTCTTC. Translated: CASSLQRDIEQFF.

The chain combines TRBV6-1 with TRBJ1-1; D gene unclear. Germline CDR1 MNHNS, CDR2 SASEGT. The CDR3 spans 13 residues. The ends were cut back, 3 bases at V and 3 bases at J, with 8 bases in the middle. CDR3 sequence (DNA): TGTGCCAGCAGTGATGGGCCGTACACTGAAGCTTTCTTT. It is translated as CASSDGPYTEAFF.

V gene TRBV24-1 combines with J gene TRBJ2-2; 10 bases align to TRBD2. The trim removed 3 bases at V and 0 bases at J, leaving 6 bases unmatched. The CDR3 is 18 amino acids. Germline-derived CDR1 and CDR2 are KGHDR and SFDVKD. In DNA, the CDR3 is TGTGCCACCAGTGATAGAAGGGGACTAGCGCCGAACACCGGGGAGCTGTTTTTT. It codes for CATSDRRGLAPNTGELFF.

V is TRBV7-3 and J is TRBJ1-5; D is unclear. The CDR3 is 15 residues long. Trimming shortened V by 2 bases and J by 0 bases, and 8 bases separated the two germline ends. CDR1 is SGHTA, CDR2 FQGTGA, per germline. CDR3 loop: CASSLLGNSNQPQHF. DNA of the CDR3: TGTGCCAGCAGCTTACTCGGGAATAGCAATCAGCCCCAGCATTTT.

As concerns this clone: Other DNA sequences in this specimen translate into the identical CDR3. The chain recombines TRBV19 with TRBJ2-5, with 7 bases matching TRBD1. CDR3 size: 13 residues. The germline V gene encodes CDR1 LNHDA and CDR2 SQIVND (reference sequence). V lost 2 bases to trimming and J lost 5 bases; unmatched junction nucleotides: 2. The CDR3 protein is CASSIRGRETQYF. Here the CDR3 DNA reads TGTGCCAGTAGTATAAGGGGGCGGGAGACCCAGTACTTC.

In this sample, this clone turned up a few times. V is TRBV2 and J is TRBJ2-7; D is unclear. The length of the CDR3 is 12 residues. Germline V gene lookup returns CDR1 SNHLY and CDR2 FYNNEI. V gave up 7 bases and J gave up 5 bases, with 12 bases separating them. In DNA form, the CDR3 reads TGTGCCAGCACCAGGTCGGATGACGAGCAGTACTTC. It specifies CASTRSDDEQYF.

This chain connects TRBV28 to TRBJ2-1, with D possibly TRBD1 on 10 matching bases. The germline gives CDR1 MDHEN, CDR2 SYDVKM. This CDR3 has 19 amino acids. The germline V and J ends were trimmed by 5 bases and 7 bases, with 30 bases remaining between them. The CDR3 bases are TGTGCCAGCAGTCCGGGACAGGGGTGGCTAGCGGGACCCCCGAATGAGCAGTTCTTC. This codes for CASSPGQGWLAGPPNEQFF.

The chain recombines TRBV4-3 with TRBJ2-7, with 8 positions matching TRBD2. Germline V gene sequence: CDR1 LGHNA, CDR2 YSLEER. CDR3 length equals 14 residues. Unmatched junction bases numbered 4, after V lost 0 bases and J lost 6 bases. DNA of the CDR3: TGCGCCAGCAGCCAAGATCCGACTAGCGCCGAGCAGTACTTC. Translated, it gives CASSQDPTSAEQYF.

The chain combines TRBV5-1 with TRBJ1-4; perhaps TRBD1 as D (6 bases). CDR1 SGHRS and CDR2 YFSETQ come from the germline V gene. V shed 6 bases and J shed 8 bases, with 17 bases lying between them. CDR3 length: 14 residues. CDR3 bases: TGCGCCAGCACCCGGGGTGGGGGCGAAGAAAAACTGTTTTTT. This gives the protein CASTRGGGEEKLFF.

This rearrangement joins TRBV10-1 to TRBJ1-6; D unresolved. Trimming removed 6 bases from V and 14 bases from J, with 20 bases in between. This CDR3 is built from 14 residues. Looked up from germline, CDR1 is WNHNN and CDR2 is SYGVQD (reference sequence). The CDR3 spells CASSSSELPRTLHF. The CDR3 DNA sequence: TGCGCCAGCAGCTCCTCGGAGCTACCTAGGACCCTCCACTTT.

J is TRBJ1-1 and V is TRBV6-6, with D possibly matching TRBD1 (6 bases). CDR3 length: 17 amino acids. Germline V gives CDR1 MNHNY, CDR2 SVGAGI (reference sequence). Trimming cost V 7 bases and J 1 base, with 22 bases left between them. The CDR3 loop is CASIRGGAGAGNTEAFF. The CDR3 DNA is TGTGCCAGCATTCGGGGGGGAGCGGGGGCAGGGAACACTGAAGCTTTCTTT.

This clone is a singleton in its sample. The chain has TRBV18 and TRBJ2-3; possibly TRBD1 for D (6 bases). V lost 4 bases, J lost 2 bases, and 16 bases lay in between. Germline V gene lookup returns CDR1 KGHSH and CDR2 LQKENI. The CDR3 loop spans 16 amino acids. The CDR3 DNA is TGTGCCAGCTCACGCTACAGGGAGACTTTCACAGATACGCAGTATTTT. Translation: CASSRYRETFTDTQYF.

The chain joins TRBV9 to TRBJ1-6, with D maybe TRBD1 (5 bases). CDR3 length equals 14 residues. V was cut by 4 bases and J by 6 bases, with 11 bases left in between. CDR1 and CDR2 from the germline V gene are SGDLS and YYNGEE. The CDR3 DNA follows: TGTGCCAGCAGCCAGACAGCCACTAATTCACCCCTCCACTTT. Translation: CASSQTATNSPLHF.

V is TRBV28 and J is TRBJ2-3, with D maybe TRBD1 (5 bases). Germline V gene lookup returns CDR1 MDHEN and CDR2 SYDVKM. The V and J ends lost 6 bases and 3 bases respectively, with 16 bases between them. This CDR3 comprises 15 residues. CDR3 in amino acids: CASSSQGIGTDTQYF. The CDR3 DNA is TGTGCCAGCAGCAGCCAGGGAATTGGTACAGATACGCAGTATTTT.

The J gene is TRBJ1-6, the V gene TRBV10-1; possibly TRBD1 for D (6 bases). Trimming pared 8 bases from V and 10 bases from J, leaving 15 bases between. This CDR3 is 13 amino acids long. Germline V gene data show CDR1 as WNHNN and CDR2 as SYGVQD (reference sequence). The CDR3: CASGAGVHSPLHF. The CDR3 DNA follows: TGCGCCAGCGGGGCAGGGGTGCACTCACCCCTCCACTTT.

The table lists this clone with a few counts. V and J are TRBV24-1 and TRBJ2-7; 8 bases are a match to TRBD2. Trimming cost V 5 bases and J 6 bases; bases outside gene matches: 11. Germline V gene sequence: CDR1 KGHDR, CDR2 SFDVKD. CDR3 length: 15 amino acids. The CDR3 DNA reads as TGTGCCACCAGTGGTAAGCCAGCGACTAGCGCCGAGCAGTACTTC. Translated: CATSGKPATSAEQYF.

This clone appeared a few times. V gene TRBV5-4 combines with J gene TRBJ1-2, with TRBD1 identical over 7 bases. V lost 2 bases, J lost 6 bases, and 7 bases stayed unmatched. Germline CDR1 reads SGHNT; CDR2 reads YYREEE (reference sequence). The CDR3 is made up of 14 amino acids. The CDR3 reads CASSFGTAWNGYTF. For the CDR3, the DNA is TGTGCCAGCAGCTTCGGGACAGCTTGGAATGGCTACACCTTC. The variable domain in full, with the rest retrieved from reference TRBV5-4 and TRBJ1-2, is ETGVTQSPTHLIKTRGQQVTLRCSSQSGHNTVSWYQQALGQGPQFIFQYYREEENGRGNFPPRFSGLQFPNYSSELNVNALELDDSALYLCASSFGTAWNGYTFGSGTRLTVV.

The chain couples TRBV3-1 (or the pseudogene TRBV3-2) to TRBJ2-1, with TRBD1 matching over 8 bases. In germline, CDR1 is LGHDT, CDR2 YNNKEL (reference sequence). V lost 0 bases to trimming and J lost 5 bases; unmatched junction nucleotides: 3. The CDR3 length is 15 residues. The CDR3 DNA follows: TGTGCCAGCAGCCAAGACAGGGGGCTCGACAATGAGCAGTTCTTC. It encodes CASSQDRGLDNEQFF.

The CDR3 sequence: CASSPPRGLNTEAFF. DNA of the CDR3: TGTGCCAGCTCACCCCCGCGAGGGTTGAACACTGAAGCTTTCTTT. This chain uses TRBV18 with TRBJ1-1; no clear D. CDR3 size: 15 residues. Germline V lookup: CDR1 KGHSH, CDR2 LQKENI. Trimming took off 3 bases at V and 0 bases at J, with 11 bases between the two ends.

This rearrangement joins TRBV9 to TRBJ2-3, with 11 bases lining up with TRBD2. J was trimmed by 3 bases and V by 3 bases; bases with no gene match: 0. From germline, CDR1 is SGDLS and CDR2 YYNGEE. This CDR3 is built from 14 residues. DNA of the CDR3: TGTGCCAGCAGCGGGACTAGCGGGACAGATACGCAGTATTTT. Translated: CASSGTSGTDTQYF.

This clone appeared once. CDR3 DNA sequence: TGTGCCAGCAGCCAAGGTTGGGGGGATGGCCGAGCTTTCTTT. Translated, it gives CASSQGWGDGRAFF. The chain links TRBV14 to TRBJ1-1, with D tentatively TRBD1 (5 bases). Trimming stripped 1 base from V and 10 bases from J, with 16 bases between. The CDR3 has 14 amino acids. Germline V lookup: CDR1 SGHDN, CDR2 FVKESK.